This T cell receptor (beta chain) was sequenced for a study of CD8 T cells in Susac syndrome (dated by TCRdb to between 2017 and 2020). For context, the study as a whole: Whether CD8+ T cell activation and differentiation in Susac syndrome was antigen driven was tested using repertoire sequencing.

The paper's findings and limits, for the study overall: The number of individuals in the TCR sequencing and HLA analysis was recognized as being relatively small.

Details on this clonotype: Its antigen remains undetermined. Qualities for individual bases were not recorded, and no much larger clone is one base off.

RNA was extracted with the RNeasy kit and roughly 0.45 to 1 ug was reverse transcribed using random hexamers. TCR beta CDR3 regions were amplified with the immunoSEQ multiplex PCR assay covering 54 Vbeta and 13 Jbeta segments. Bias from PCR amplification was corrected by using a synthetic template baseline for primer optimization and for computational correction. Per the source publication's procedure: Only productive sequences were kept, with reads annotated to V, D and J genes according to IMGT and analyzed in immunoSEQ Analyzer. To calculate clonality, Shannon entropy was normalized by log2 of the number of productive unique sequences and then subtracted from one. Public and private clones were assessed among the 100 most prevalent clones of each patient and control. Clones were defined as Susac-specific if absent from the healthy and MS cohorts, from some 1,000 published viral clones and from other ImmuneACCESS disease sequences. The public reads were quality trimmed at Q25 with fastp and then assembled into clones with MiXCR by TCRdb, keeping productive beta chains. Each record represents a unique CDR3 protein, reported with the most common genes and DNA among its rows. TCRdb, not the authors, supplied the V and J calls. This sample comprises 110,000 or so distinct CDR3 sequences, 90% to 95% of them detected only once. The ten largest clones capture roughly 0.094% of the sample.

Peripheral blood CD8+ and CD4+ T cells from healthy donors, Susac syndrome patients and multiple sclerosis patients were profiled by high-throughput TCR beta sequencing. Multiple sclerosis controls were treatment-naive patients with stable or active relapsing-remitting disease fulfilling revised McDonald criteria. Bulk CD8+ and CD4+ T cells were purified by magnetic negative isolation, while CD8+ TEMRA cells were enriched using FACS. Blood was drawn into EDTA tubes, processed within 24 hours, and PBMCs were isolated by density gradient centrifugation. PBMCs intended for TCR sequencing were frozen in liquid nitrogen and were later thawed in a 37 degrees C water bath. Purity of sorted or isolated CD4+, CD8+ and CD8+ TEMRA cells was at least 90%. Sample: CD4+ T cells from PBMCs. This receptor was obtained from a human donor with multiple sclerosis.

The CDR3 region has the sequence CASSFSGGAGEQFF. Read as DNA, the sequence is TGTGCCAGCAGCTTTAGCGGGGGGGCCGGTGAGCAGTTCTTC. The rearranged chain carries TRBV7-7 and TRBJ2-1, with 11 bases matching TRBD2. The germline V gene (reference sequence) specifies SSHAT as CDR1 and FNYEAQ as CDR2. V is cut back by 3 bases and J by 9 bases, with 4 bases in the junction unmatched. The CDR3 holds 14 amino acids from the cysteine to the phenylalanine. Left in the record is the CDR3 DNA by itself, 42 bases read in frame from the first base.